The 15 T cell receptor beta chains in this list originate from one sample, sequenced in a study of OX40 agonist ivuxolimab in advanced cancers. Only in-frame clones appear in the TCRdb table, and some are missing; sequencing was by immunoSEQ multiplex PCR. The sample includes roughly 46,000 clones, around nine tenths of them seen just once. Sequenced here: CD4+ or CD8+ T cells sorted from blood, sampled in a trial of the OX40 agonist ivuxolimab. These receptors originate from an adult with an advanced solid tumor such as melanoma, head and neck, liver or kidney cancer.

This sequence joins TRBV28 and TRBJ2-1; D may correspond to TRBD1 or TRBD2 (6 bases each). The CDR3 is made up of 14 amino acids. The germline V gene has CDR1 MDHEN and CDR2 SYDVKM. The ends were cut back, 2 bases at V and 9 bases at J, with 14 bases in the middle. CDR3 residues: CASSLIPGAGEQFF. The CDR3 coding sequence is TGTGCCAGCAGTTTAATACCGGGGGCGGGTGAGCAGTTCTTC.

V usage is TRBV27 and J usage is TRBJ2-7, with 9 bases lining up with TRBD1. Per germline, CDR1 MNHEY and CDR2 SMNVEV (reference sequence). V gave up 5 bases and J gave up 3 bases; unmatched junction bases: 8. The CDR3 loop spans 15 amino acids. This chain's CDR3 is CASSPLGQGGYEQYV. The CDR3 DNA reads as TGTGCCAGCAGTCCCCTGGGACAGGGTGGCTACGAGCAGTACGTC.

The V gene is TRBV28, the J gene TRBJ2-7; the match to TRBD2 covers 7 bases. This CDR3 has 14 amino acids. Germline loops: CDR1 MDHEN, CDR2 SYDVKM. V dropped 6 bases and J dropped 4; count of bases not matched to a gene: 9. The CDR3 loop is CASRTGTNLYEQYF. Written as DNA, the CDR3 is TGTGCCAGCAGAACCGGGACTAACCTATACGAGCAGTACTTC.

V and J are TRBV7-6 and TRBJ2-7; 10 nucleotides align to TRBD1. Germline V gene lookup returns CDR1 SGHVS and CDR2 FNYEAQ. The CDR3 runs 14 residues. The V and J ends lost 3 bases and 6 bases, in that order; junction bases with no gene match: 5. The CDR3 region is CASSLTGGASEQYV. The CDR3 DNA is TGTGCCAGCAGCTTGACAGGGGGCGCGTCCGAGCAGTACGTC.

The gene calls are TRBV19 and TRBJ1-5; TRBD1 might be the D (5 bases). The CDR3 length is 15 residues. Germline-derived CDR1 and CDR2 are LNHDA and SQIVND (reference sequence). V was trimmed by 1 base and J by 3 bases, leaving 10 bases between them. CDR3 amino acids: CASSIGIGDNQPQHF. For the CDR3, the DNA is TGTGCCAGTAGTATAGGAATAGGGGACAATCAGCCCCAGCATTTT. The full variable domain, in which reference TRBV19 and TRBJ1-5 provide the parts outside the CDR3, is DGGITQSPKYLFRKEGQNVTLSCEQNLNHDAMYWYRQDPGQGLRLIYYSQIVNDFQKGDIAEGYSVSREKKESFPLTVTSAQKNPTAFYLCASSIGIGDNQPQHFGDGTRLSIL.

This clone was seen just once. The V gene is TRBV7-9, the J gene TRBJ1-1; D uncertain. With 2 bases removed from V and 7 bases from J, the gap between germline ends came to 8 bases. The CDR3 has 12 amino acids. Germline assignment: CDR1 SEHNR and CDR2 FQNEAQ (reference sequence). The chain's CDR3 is CASSLYGDEAFF. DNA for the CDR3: TGTGCCAGCAGCTTATACGGAGATGAAGCTTTCTTT.

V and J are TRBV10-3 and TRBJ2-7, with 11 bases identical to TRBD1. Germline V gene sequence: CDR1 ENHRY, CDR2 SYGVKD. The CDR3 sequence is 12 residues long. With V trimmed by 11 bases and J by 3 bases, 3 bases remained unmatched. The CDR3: CACGTGGYEQYF. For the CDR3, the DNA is TGTGCCTGCGGGACAGGGGGCTACGAGCAGTACTTC.

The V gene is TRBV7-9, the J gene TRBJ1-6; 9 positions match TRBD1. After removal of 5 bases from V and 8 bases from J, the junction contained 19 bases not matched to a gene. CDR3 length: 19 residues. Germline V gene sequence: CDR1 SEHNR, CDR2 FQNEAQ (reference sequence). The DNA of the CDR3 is TGTGCCAGCAGCCGGACAGGGGATATATCAGGGGTGGGGGATTCACCCCTCCACTTT. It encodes CASSRTGDISGVGDSPLHF.

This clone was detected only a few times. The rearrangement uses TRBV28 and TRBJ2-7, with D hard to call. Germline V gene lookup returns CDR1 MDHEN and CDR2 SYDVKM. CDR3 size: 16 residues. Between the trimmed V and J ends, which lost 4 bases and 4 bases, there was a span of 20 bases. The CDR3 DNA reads TGTGCCAGCAGTTACCCGAGCGTCCGCCCTACGTACGAGCAGTACTTC. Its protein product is CASSYPSVRPTYEQYF.

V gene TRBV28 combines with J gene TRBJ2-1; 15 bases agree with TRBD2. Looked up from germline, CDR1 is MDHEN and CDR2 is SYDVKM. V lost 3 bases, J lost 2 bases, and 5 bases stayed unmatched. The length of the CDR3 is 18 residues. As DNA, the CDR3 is TGTGCCAGCAGTTTCGACGGGACTAGCGGGAGGACCTACAATGAGCAGTTCTTC. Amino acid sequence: CASSFDGTSGRTYNEQFF. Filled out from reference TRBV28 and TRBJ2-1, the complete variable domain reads DVKVTQSSRYLVKRTGEKVFLECVQDMDHENMFWYRQDPGLGLRLIYFSYDVKMKEKGDIPEGYSVSREKKERFSLILESASTNQTSMYLCASSFDGTSGRTYNEQFFGPGTRLTVL.

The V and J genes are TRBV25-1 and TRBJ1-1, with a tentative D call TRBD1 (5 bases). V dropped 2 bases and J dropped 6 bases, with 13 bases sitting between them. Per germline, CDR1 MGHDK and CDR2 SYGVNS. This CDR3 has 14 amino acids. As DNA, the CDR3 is TGTGCCAGCAGTGAAACAGACAGTATCCCTGAAGCTTTCTTT. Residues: CASSETDSIPEAFF.

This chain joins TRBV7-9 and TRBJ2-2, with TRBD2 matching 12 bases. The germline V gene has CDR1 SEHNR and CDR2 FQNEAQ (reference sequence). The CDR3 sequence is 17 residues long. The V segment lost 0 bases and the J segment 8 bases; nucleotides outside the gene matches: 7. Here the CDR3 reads CASSLAGLAGLRGELFF. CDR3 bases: TGTGCCAGCAGCTTAGCGGGACTAGCGGGCCTCCGAGGGGAGCTGTTTTTT.

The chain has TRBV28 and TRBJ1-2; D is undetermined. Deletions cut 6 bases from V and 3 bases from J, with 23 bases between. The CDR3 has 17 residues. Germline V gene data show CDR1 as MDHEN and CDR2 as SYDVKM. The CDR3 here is CASSYHPADGPHYGYTF. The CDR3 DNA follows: TGTGCCAGCAGCTACCATCCCGCCGACGGGCCTCACTATGGCTACACCTTC.

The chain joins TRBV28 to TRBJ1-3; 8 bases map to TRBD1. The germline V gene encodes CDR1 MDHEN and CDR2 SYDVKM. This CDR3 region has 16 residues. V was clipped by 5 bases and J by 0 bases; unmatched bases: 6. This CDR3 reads CASSPDRAYSGNTIYF. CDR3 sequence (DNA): TGTGCCAGCAGTCCGGACAGGGCCTACTCTGGAAACACCATATATTTT.

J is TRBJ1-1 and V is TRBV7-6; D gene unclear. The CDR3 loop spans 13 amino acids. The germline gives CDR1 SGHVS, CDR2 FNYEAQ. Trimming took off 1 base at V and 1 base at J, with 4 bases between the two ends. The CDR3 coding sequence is TGTGCCAGCAGCTTAGACAAGAACACTGAAGCTTTCTTT. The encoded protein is CASSLDKNTEAFF. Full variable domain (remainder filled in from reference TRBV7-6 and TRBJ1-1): GAGVSQSPRYKVTKRGQDVALRCDPISGHVSLYWYRQALGQGPEFLTYFNYEAQQDKSGLPNDRFSAERPEGSISTLTIQRTEQRDSAMYRCASSLDKNTEAFFGQGTRLTVV.